The rows below give T cell receptor beta chains drawn from one sample of a study of cytomegalovirus exposure and HLA in healthy donors. The method was immunoSEQ multiplex PCR; TCRdb's version includes in-frame clones alone and lacks a portion of them. The sample lists fewer than 130,000 clones, 74% occurring once. The specimen was PBMCs. These receptors were obtained from a middle-aged man in good health and CMV-seropositive. Each CDR3 is given with its conserved first and last residue. A D gene is named only where the DNA matches it firmly. Clone size is not always given. Where it is, it says once, few, many or a class for expanded clones.

-	12	TRBJ2-1	TRBV14	-	CASSRSGYEQFF	TGTGCCAGCAGCCGAAGCGGGTATGAGCAGTTCTTC
-	14	TRBJ2-3	TRBV5-1	-	CASSLGRGGDTQYF	TGCGCCAGCAGCTTGGGTAGGGGTGGAGATACGCAGTATTTT
TRBD1	14	TRBJ2-2	TRBV5-4	-	CASSRDSTTGELFF	TGTGCCAGCAGCAGGGACAGTACCACCGGGGAGCTGTTTTTT
TRBD1	16	TRBJ1-6	TRBV7-9	-	CASSLGGTGGNSPLHF	TGTGCCAGCAGCTTAGGGGGGACAGGGGGAAATTCACCCCTCCACTTT
-	15	TRBJ1-3	TRBV9	-	CASSARGGAGNTIYF	TGTGCCAGCAGCGCACGCGGAGGCGCTGGAAACACCATATATTTT
TRBD1	14	TRBJ1-4	TRBV5-1	few	CASCPGQGFEKLFF	TGCGCCAGCTGCCCCGGACAGGGGTTTGAAAAACTGTTTTTT
TRBD2	17	TRBJ2-5	TRBV5-6	-	CASSLAFERGVQETQYF	TGTGCCAGCAGCTTGGCTTTCGAGCGGGGGGTCCAAGAGACCCAGTACTTC
-	17	TRBJ2-7	TRBV11-1	few	CASSLERGGFKRDEQYF	TGTGCCAGCAGCTTAGAACGCGGGGGCTTCAAGAGGGACGAGCAGTACTTC
-	12	TRBJ2-5	TRBV5-6	-	CASSLQGETQYF	TGTGCCAGCAGCCTTCAGGGAGAGACCCAGTACTTC
TRBD2	14	TRBJ2-5	TRBV4-1	few	CASSRTDSGETQYF	TGCGCCAGCAGTCGGACTGATAGCGGGGAGACCCAGTACTTC
TRBD1	13	TRBJ2-1	TRBV12-5	-	CASGHGTDNEQFF	TGTGCTAGTGGTCACGGGACAGACAATGAGCAGTTCTTC
TRBD2	16	TRBJ2-3	TRBV7-2	once	CASSPALAASTDTQYF	TGTGCCAGCAGCCCAGCACTAGCGGCTAGCACAGATACGCAGTATTTT
-	11	TRBJ2-5	TRBV2	few	CASNVGETQYF	TGTGCCAGCAACGTCGGGGAGACCCAGTACTTC
TRBD2	14	TRBJ2-3	TRBV29-1	-	CSVGPSGRRDTQYF	TGCAGCGTTGGGCCTAGCGGGAGGAGGGATACGCAGTATTTT
-	15	TRBJ2-7	TRBV7-8	-	CASSPGGWGAYEQYF	TGTGCCAGCAGCCCAGGGGGGTGGGGAGCCTACGAGCAGTACTTC